A single sample is the source of the 11 T cell receptor beta chains below, sequenced in a study of blood T cells in healthy people across ages. A J-beta primer mix and a sample-barcoded 5' primer were used in a second PCR of about 7 to 12 cycles. TCRdb reanalysed the 5' RACE reads using MiXCR and keeps one entry per CDR3 protein. Of just under 750,000 distinct CDR3 sequences listed, 20% to 25% are singletons. The material sequenced was blood. All receptors come from a man in his 70s in good health.

The CDR3 nucleotides read TGTGCCAGCAGTTCCCCGAGGACAGGGTCAGAGACCCAGTACTTC. It encodes CASSSPRTGSETQYF. The gene calls are TRBV28 and TRBJ2-5; TRBD1 agrees at 8 bases. Germline CDR1 reads MDHEN; CDR2 reads SYDVKM. Trimming at V came to 4 bases and at J to 4 bases, leaving 8 bases not matched to a gene. The CDR3 covers 15 residues. The whole variable domain, filled in from reference TRBV28 and TRBJ2-5, reads DVKVTQSSRYLVKRTGEKVFLECVQDMDHENMFWYRQDPGLGLRLIYFSYDVKMKEKGDIPEGYSVSREKKERFSLILESASTNQTSMYLCASSSPRTGSETQYFGPGTRLLVL.

The V gene is TRBV7-8, the J gene TRBJ1-1; TRBD1 aligns across 9 bases. This CDR3 is 15 amino acids long. V dropped 5 bases and J dropped 4; count of bases not matched to a gene: 8. Germline loops: CDR1 SGHVS, CDR2 FQNEAQ. The CDR3 DNA sequence: TGTGCCAGCAGCCAGAACAGGGGGCGGAGCACTGAAGCTTTCTTT. This codes for CASSQNRGRSTEAFF.

The chain carries TRBV7-3 and TRBJ2-3; D not resolved. The V and J ends lost 0 bases and 6 bases respectively, with 10 bases between them. This CDR3 has 14 amino acids. Germline V lookup: CDR1 SGHTA, CDR2 FQGTGA. CDR3 in DNA: TGTGCCAGCAGCTTAACGTGGAGAGATGATACGCAGTATTTT. It codes for CASSLTWRDDTQYF.

This clonotype turned up a few times. The rearrangement links TRBV5-1 to TRBJ1-1, with D perhaps TRBD1 (5 bases). The CDR3 extends over 14 amino acids. CDR1 and CDR2 (germline): SGHRS, YFSETQ. With 3 bases removed from V and 4 bases from J, the gap between germline ends came to 13 bases. The CDR3 reads CASSWSEGITEAFF. The CDR3 region has the DNA TGCGCCAGCAGCTGGAGTGAGGGGATCACTGAAGCTTTCTTT. Looking up the rest from reference TRBV5-1 and TRBJ1-1 gives the full variable domain: KAGVTQTPRYLIKTRGQQVTLSCSPISGHRSVSWYQQTPGQGLQFLFEYFSETQRNKGNFPGRFSGRQFSNSRSEMNVSTLELGDSALYLCASSWSEGITEAFFGQGTRLTVV.

This clonotype was seen a handful of times. V usage is TRBV6-2 or TRBV6-3 and J usage is TRBJ2-1; the D is unclear. The J call may be faulty, since TRBJ2-7 better matches the DNA end. Per the germline V gene, CDR1 is MNHEY and CDR2 is SVGEGT. The CDR3 runs 13 residues. The CDR3 DNA is TGTGCCAGCAGACGGAGACGGTCCTACGAGCAGTACGTC. Translation gives CASRRRRSYEQYV.

To note about this clonotype: The junction does not match germline at one end; this may be a read error. This sequence joins TRBV28 and TRBJ1-2; D is undetermined. From germline, CDR1 is MDHEN and CDR2 SYDVKM. The length of the CDR3 is 13 residues. CDR3 DNA sequence: TGTGCCTGCAGGCCGGTCGGTGGGAGCGGCTACACCTTC. Encoded protein: CACRPVGGSGYTF.

There are many counts of this clonotype. The chain links TRBV7-7 to TRBJ2-1, with 8 bases aligning to TRBD2. The CDR3 extends over 13 amino acids. The V gene end was trimmed by 6 bases and the J gene end by 7 bases; junction bases not matched to a gene: 5. Germline V gives CDR1 SSHAT, CDR2 FNYEAQ (reference sequence). The CDR3 coding sequence is TGTGCCAGCAGACAGATAGCGGGAAATGAGCAGTTCTTC. It is translated as CASRQIAGNEQFF. Complete variable domain (other parts from reference TRBV7-7 and TRBJ2-1): GAGVSQSPRYKVTKRGQDVTLRCDPISSHATLYWYQQALGQGPEFLTYFNYEAQPDKSGLPSDRFSAERPEGSISTLTIQRTEQRDSAMYRCASRQIAGNEQFFGPGTRLTVL.

This clonotype was seen more than once but under ten times. The chain combines TRBV12-3 or TRBV12-4 with TRBJ1-3; no clear D. Trimming pared 6 bases from V and 0 bases from J, leaving 9 bases between. This CDR3 comprises 14 residues. The CDR3 loop is CASSDHNSGNTIYF. As DNA, the CDR3 is TGTGCCAGCAGCGACCACAACTCTGGAAACACCATATATTTT.

CDR3 nucleotides: TGTGCCAGCAGTGTCGTGGCCCCTGAGACGGGGACGGATGGCTACACCTTC. Its translation is CASSVVAPETGTDGYTF. The rearrangement links TRBV25-1 to TRBJ1-2, with D tentatively TRBD1 (5 bases). This CDR3 region has 17 residues. Germline CDR1 MGHDK, CDR2 SYGVNS. V was pared by 4 bases and J by 6 bases, with 24 bases between.

At least ten counts were recorded for this clonotype. The V gene is TRBV5-1, the J gene TRBJ1-2, with 7 bases that match TRBD1. CDR1 and CDR2 from the germline V gene are SGHRS and YFSETQ. V gave up 0 bases and J gave up 5 bases; unmatched junction bases: 4. The CDR3 length is 14 residues. For the CDR3, the DNA is TGCGCCAGCAGCTTGGGACAGGGAGCATATGGCTACACCTTC. Amino acids: CASSLGQGAYGYTF.

The chain's CDR3 is CSARDPLAHTGELFF. In DNA form, the CDR3 reads TGCAGTGCTAGAGATCCGCTAGCCCACACCGGGGAGCTGTTTTTT. This chain links TRBV20-1 with TRBJ2-2; a possible D gene is TRBD2 (5 bases). The CDR3 is 15 amino acids. Germline CDR1 reads DFQATT; CDR2 reads SNEGSKA (reference sequence). Between the trimmed V and J ends, which lost 0 bases and 3 bases, there was a span of 11 bases.